The clone carrying this T cell receptor (beta chain) was observed many times. Its cognate antigen is unknown. The sample originates from a study of human T cells and chemical hapten exposure. Study summary: Subjects had 2% DPC placed on about 2 cm by about 2 cm of upper inner arm skin for sensitization.

One entry per CDR3 protein results from TCRdb running MiXCR on the RACE reads. The repertoire holds 50,000 to 65,000 distinct CDR3 sequences, with roughly 10% as singletons. Time point here: patch test 3, about 24 weeks after DPC sensitization. Treatment in this sample: therapeutic diphenylcyclopropenone sensitization with weekly scalp DPC. Study-level findings and limits: Expanded TCRs formed significantly more large CDR3 similarity clusters than controls.

The CDR3 extends over 11 amino acids. Trimming removed 8 bases at V and 1 base at J, with 8 bases between. In germline, CDR1 is SQVTM, CDR2 ANQGSEA. This specimen consisted of whole blood, obtained in connection with sensitization to the hapten diphenylcyclopropenone (DPC). The chain has TRBV29-1 and TRBJ1-1, with D uncertain. This receptor was obtained from a woman between 35 and 50 years old with alopecia areata. Some clones in this sample may be carry-over from other donors' samples. CDR3 nucleotides: TGCAGCTCGGGAAGGAACACTGAAGCTTTCTTT. Residues: CSSGRNTEAFF.